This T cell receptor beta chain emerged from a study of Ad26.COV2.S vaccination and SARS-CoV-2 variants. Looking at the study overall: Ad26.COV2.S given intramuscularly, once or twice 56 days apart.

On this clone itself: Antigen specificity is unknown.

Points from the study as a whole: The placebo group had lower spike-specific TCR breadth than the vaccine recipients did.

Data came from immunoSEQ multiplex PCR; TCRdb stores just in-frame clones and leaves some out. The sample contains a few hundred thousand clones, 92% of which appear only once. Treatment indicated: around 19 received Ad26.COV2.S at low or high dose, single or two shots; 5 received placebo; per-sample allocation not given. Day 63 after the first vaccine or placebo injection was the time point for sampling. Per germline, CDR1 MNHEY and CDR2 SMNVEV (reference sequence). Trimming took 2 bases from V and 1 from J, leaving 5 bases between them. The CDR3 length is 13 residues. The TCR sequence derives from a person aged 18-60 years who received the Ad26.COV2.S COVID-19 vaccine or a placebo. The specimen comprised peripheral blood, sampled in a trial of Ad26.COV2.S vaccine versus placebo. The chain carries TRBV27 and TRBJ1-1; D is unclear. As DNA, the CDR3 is TGTGCCAGCAGTTTAATAGAGAACACTGAAGCTTTCTTT. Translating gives CASSLIENTEAFF.